This T cell receptor beta chain derives from a study of shared clonotypes between healthy human individuals (dated by TCRdb to the early 2020s). About the study as a whole: The cohort comprised two women and a few men aged 18 to 49 years. For each donor, CD4 naive and CD4 memory were each given three plates, CD8 naive was given two plates, and CD8 memory was given one plate. To estimate repertoire size and how much clonotype sharing occurs between individuals, the study deeply sequenced the blood TCR repertoires of five healthy adults. Different laboratories and diverse techniques were used to prepare libraries and sequence TCR repertoires, to increase sequencing depth and limit assay-specific biases. Leukapheresis yielded between about 0.94 and 9 billion PBMCs per donor.

The full study reports these points: The small number of donors limited the genetic and exposure-history diversity represented. Pairwise subsampling led to the expectation that sequencing depth would affect the degree of clonotype sharing among donors. Even with the large sequencing depth, rarefaction of the sorted-subset datasets indicated that sequencing was incomplete. When a handful of donors were compared, the shared fraction of clonotypes was approximately 5% for naive CD4, approximately 3.3% for naive CD8, roughly 2.5% for memory CD4, and under 0.5% for memory CD8. Larger estimated clonotype richness was generally found for naive subsets than for memory subsets. Sampling was restricted to blood, and TCR repertoires in tissues likely differ from the TCR repertoires found in blood. Compared with non-shared clonotypes, clonotypes shared by all four sorted-subset donors had higher generation probabilities.

A remark on this clone: Its antigen specificity is not known. Per-nucleotide qualities are absent, and no much larger clonotype sits a single base away.

Using the deep immunoSEQ assay, TCR CDR3 regions were amplified from genomic DNA by multiplex PCR. Extracted genomic DNA from each cell subset was spread evenly across all wells of several immunoSEQ 96-well plates, with each plate serving as a replicate. Each replicate PCR for sorted subsets received approximately 200 ng genomic DNA, equal to about 30,000 T cell genomes. Purified libraries were quantified with a Qubit 3.0 fluorometer, sized on a Bioanalyzer 2100, and re-quantified with the KAPA Library Quantification kit. Each immunoSEQ 96-well plate was sequenced on its own single-read 150-cycle Illumina NextSeq 550 flow cell. As for the original processing: Because the immunoSEQ output held only junctional sequences and lacked quality scores, the filtering could not match the filtering applied to full-length reads. To assign V/J genes and CDR3, sequences were annotated against IMGT germline references using PyIR, a Python wrapper for IgBLAST v1.9. Reads were filtered out if the reads had weak V/J assignments (E-value above 1e-6), no CDR3, stop codons, out-of-frame junctions, or ambiguous translated residues. A V3J clonotype was defined by an identical inferred V gene, J gene, and CDR3 amino acid sequence. The percentage overlap between two repertoires was calculated by dividing the number of shared unique clonotypes by the size of the smaller repertoire. Repertoire richness was assessed with RTK rarefaction, the Chao1 estimator, and Recon v2.1 estimates of unobserved clonotypes. Generation probabilities for all TCRbeta clonotypes obtained by the gDNA method from four donors were computed using OLGA. Not all clones reach the TCRdb copy of this immuneACCESS table, which keeps in-frame sequences only. Checked studies attribute under half of the gap to unresolved V genes and leave the rest unexplained. The D gene and trimming were derived from the DNA, and the V and J assignments and clone size from that table. The sample yields more than 2,000,000 clones; approximately 94% were counted once. Around 0.15% of the sample belongs to the ten largest clones.

Counted from cysteine to phenylalanine, this CDR3 has 14 amino acids. Here the CDR3 DNA is all that survives: 42 bases in frame from base 1. V loses 5 bases of germline sequence and J loses 0 bases, and the interval between the two ends is 8 bases. CDR1 and CDR2 are drawn from the germline V gene (reference sequence): LNHDA, SQIVND. Healthy HIV-negative adults with no recently reported acute infections or vaccinations were included as donors. Every donor was a Caucasian adult living in Nashville, Tennessee, USA. CD4+ T cells were enriched through magnetic negative selection, after which naive cells were positively selected on CD45RA and the remaining negative fraction served as the memory subset. Blood was collected by leukapheresis, and PBMCs were isolated by Ficoll-Histopaque density gradient centrifugation and then cryopreserved in liquid nitrogen vapor phase. Analytical flow cytometry was used to check the purity and quantity of each magnetically sorted T cell population. From each sorted fraction, genomic DNA was isolated and quantified by UV absorbance on a Nanodrop 2000c.

The sample comprised naive CD4+ T cells sorted from blood. This specimen's cell subset or site label, per the study, means: CD45RA+ positively selected. The chain employs TRBV19 and TRBJ1-5; no D gene call is confident. This TCR derives from a man aged 18 to 30 in good health. The CDR3 protein sequence reads: CASSDAVSNQPQHF. The sequence in DNA is TGTGCCAGTAGTGACGCCGTTAGCAATCAGCCCCAGCATTTT.